This T cell receptor beta chain originates from a study of shared clonotypes between healthy human individuals. About the research overall: Each donor contributed plates that comprised three CD4 naive, three CD4 memory, two CD8 naive and one CD8 memory.

CDR3 size: 14 residues. CDR1 MNHEY and CDR2 SMNVEV come from the germline V gene (reference sequence). Trimming cost V 0 bases and J 4 bases, with 7 bases left between them. Note on this clone: Its antigen is unidentified.

Sorted-subset replicate PCRs used about 190 ng of genomic DNA. This amount corresponded to 30,000 to 35,000 T cell genomes. The data were produced by immunoSEQ multiplex PCR, yet TCRdb's version contains in-frame clones alone and is incomplete. This sample has hundreds of thousands of clones, with 95% to 96% found just once. Positively selected for CCR7, the CD45RO-negative cells used as naive CD8 cells excluded terminally differentiated effector memory CD45RA+ cells. Study findings and constraints: Non-shared clonotypes were found to have lower generation probabilities than the clonotypes that were shared by all four of the sorted-subset donors. Larger estimated richness was generally seen in naive subsets than in memory subsets.

The chain links TRBV27 to TRBJ2-1, with D uncertain. The clonotype comes from a woman in her twenties or thirties in good health. Material for sequencing was naive CD8+ T cells sorted from blood. The CDR3 here is CASSLSQFYNEQFF. The CDR3 DNA follows: TGTGCCAGCAGTTTATCACAGTTTTACAATGAGCAGTTCTTC.